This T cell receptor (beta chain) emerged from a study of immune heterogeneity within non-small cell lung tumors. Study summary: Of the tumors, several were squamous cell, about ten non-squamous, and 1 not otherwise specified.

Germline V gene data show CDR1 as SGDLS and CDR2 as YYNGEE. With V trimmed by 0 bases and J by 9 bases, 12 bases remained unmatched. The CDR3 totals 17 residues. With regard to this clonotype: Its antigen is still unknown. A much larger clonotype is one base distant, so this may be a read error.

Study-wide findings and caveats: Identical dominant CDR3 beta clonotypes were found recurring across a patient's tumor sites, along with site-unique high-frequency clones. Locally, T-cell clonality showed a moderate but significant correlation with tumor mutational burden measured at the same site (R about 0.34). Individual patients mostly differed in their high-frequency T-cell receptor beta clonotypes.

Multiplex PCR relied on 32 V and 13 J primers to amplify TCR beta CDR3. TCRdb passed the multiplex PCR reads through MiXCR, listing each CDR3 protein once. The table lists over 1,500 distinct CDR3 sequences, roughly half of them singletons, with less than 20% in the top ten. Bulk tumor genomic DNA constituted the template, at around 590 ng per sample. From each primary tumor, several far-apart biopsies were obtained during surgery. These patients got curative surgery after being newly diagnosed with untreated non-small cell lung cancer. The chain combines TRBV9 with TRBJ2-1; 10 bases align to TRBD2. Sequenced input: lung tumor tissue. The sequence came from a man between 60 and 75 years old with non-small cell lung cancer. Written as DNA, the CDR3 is TGTGCCAGCAGCGTAGGTGGTTGGGAGCGGGAGGGCGGTGAGCAGTTCTTC. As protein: CASSVGGWEREGGEQFF.